This T cell receptor (beta chain) came from a study of blood T cell repertoires in COVID-19. For the study at large: Material from acute and convalescent COVID-19 was sourced from the United States, Italy and Spain. Nucleic acid was either cDNA or gDNA, and it came from T cells, B-cell-depleted T cells, or PBMCs.

Original analysis: Reference gene primer amplification yielded estimated nucleated cell counts. Clones were read by immunoSEQ multiplex PCR, and TCRdb kept only the in-frame ones, dropping some. V and J calls and clone size are copied from that table; D and trimming were computed from the DNA. The sample includes more than 200,000 clones, approximately 90% of them seen just once. Seattle cases were enrolled at active infection and followed longitudinally. The germline V gene has CDR1 LNHDA and CDR2 SQIVND (reference sequence). Trimming took 8 bases from V and 4 from J; bases not matched to a gene: 3. The CDR3 runs 12 residues.

The V call is TRBV19, the J call TRBJ1-2, with 8 positions matching TRBD1. This clonotype was sampled from a man aged 25-40 years with COVID-19, enrolled during active disease. Specimen: peripheral blood. The CDR3 here is CASHRGVYGYTF. DNA of the CDR3: TGTGCCAGTCACAGGGGGGTCTATGGCTACACCTTC.